This T cell receptor beta chain appears in the sequencing data of a study of blood T cell repertoires in COVID-19. Study summary: Samples of COVID-19 (acute and convalescent) were obtained from the United States, Italy and Spain.

This CDR3 region has 11 residues. V lost 7 bases and J lost 7, with 10 bases in between. Germline V gene sequence: CDR1 MDHEN, CDR2 SYDVKM. Original data processing: Reference gene primer amplification yielded estimated nucleated cell counts. The protocol was immunoSEQ multiplex PCR, while the TCRdb copy is restricted to in-frame clones and leaves out a portion. That table furnishes V, J and clone size, whereas the DNA furnished D and trimming. The data show 150,000 to 200,000 clones, with around 76% seen just once and less than 20% held by the top ten. This clone occurred many times. Study members were between about 18 and 100 years old and lived in 24 US regions. Participants had their cohort set by participant-reported clinical history.

Sequenced: PBMCs or T cells enriched from blood (not recorded which). This TCR was recovered from a woman aged 45-65 years with acute COVID-19. The rearrangement uses TRBV28 and TRBJ1-1; D is undetermined. The CDR3 region is CASMLQFEAFF. In DNA form, the CDR3 reads TGTGCCAGCATGCTGCAGTTTGAAGCTTTCTTT.